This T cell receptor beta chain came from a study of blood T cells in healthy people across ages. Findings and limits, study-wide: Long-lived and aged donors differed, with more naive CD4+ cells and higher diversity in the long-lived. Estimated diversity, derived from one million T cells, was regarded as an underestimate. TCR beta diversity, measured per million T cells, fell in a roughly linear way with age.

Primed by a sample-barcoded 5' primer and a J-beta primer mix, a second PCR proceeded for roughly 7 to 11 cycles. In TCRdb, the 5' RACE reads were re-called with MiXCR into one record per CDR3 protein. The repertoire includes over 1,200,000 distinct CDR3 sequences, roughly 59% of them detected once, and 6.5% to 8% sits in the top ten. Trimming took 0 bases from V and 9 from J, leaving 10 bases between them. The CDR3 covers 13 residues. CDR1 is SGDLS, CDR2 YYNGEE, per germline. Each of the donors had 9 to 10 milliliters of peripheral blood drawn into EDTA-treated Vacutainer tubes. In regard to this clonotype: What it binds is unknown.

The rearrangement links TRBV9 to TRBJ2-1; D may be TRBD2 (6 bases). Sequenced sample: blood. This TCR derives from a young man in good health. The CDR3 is CASSVVGAGEQFF. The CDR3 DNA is TGTGCCAGCAGCGTAGTGGGAGCGGGTGAGCAGTTCTTC. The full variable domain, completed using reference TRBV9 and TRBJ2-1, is DSGVTQTPKHLITATGQRVTLRCSPRSGDLSVYWYQQSLDQGLQFLIQYYNGEERAKGNILERFSAQQFPDLHSELNLSSLELGDSALYFCASSVVGAGEQFFGPGTRLTVL.